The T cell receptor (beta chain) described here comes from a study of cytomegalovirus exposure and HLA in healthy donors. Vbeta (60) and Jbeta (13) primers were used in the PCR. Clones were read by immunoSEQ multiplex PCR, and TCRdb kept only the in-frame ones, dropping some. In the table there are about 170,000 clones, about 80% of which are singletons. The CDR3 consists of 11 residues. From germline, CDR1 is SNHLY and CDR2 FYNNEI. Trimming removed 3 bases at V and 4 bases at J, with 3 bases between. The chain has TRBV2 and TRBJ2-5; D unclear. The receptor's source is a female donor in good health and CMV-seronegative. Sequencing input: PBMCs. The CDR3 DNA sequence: TGTGCCAGCAGTGACCGAGAGACCCAGTACTTC. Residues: CASSDRETQYF.